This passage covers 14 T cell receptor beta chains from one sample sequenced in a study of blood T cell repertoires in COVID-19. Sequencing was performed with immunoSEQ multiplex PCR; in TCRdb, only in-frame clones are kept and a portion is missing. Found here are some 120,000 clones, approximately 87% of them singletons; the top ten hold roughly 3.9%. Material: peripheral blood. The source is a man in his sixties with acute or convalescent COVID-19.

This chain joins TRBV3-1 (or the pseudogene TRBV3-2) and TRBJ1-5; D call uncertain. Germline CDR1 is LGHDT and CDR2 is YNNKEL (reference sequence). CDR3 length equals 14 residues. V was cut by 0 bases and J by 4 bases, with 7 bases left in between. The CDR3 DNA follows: TGTGCCAGCAGCCAAGATATAGAGAATCAGCCCCAGCATTTT. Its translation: CASSQDIENQPQHF.

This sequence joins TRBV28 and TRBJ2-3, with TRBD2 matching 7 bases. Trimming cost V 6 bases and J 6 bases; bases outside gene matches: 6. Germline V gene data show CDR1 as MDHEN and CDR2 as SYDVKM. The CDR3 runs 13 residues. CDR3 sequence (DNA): TGTGCCAGCAGAGACCGGACTAGTGATACGCAGTATTTT. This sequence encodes CASRDRTSDTQYF.

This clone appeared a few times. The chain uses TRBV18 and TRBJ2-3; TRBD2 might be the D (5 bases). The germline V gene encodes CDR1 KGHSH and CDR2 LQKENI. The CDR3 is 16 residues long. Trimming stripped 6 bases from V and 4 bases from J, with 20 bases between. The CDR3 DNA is TGTGCCAGCTCCCTGGACTGGGTTTGGGCCCCAGATACGCAGTATTTT. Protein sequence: CASSLDWVWAPDTQYF.

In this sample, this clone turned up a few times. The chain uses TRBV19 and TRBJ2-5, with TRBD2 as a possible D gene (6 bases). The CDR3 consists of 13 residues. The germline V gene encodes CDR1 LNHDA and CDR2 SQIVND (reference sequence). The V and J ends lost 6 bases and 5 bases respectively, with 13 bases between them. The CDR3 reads CASSFLAGETQYF. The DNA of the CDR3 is TGTGCCAGTAGCTTCCTGGCGGGGGAGACCCAGTACTTC. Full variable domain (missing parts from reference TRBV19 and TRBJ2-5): DGGITQSPKYLFRKEGQNVTLSCEQNLNHDAMYWYRQDPGQGLRLIYYSQIVNDFQKGDIAEGYSVSREKKESFPLTVTSAQKNPTAFYLCASSFLAGETQYFGPGTRLLVL.

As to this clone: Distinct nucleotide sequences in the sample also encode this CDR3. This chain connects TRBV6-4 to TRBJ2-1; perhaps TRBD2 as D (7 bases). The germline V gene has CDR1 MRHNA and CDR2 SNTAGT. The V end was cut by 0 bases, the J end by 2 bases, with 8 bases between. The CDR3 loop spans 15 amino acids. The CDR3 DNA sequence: TGTGCCAGCAGTGACTCAGGGGGGGCCTACAATGAGCAGTTCTTC. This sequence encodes CASSDSGGAYNEQFF.

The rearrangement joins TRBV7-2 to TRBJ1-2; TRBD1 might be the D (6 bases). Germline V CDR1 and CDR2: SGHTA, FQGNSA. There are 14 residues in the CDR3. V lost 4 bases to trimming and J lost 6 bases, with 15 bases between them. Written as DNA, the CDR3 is TGTGCCAGCAGCTCGCCCACAGGGTCGAATGGCTACACCTTC. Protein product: CASSSPTGSNGYTF.

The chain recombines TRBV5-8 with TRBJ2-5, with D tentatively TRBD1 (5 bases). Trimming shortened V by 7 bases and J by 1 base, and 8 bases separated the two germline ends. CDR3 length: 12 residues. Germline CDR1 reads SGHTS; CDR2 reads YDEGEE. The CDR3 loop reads CASQGFQETQYF. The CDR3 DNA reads TGTGCCAGCCAGGGATTCCAAGAGACCCAGTACTTC.

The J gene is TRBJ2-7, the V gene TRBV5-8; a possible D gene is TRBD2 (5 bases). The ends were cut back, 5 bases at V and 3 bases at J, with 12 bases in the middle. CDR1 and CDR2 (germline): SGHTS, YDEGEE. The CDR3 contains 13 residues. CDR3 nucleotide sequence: TGTGCCAGCAGTTTTCGGACTGGCTACGAGCAGTACTTC. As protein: CASSFRTGYEQYF. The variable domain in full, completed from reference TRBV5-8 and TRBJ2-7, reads EAGVTQSPTHLIKTRGQQATLRCSPISGHTSVYWYQQALGLGLQFLLWYDEGEERNRGNFPPRFSGRQFPNYSSELNVNALELEDSALYLCASSFRTGYEQYFGPGTRLTVT.

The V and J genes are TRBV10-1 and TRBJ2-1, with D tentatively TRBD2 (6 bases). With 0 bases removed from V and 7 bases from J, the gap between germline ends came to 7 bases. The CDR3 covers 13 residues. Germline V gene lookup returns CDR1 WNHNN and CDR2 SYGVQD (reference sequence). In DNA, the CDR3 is TGCGCCAGCAGTGAGTCGACTAGGAATGAGCAGTTCTTC. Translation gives CASSESTRNEQFF.

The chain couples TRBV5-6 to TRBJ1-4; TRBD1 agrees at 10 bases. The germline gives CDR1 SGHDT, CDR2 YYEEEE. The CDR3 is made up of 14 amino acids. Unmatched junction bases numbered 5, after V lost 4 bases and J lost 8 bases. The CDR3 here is CASSLADRGEKLFF. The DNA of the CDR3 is TGTGCCAGCAGCCTGGCGGACAGGGGGGAAAAACTGTTTTTT.

The CDR3 region is CASSSGQGENYGYTF. CDR3 DNA: TGTGCCAGCAGTTCCGGACAGGGGGAAAACTATGGCTACACCTTC. The chain joins TRBV28 to TRBJ1-2, with 10 bases identical to TRBD1. Unmatched junction bases numbered 4, after V lost 4 bases and J lost 2 bases. CDR1 and CDR2 (germline): MDHEN, SYDVKM. This CDR3 has 15 residues.

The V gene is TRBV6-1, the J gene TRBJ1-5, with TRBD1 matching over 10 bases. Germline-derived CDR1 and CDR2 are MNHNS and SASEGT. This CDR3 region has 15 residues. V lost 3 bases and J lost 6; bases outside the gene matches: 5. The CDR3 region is CASSDLGQGSQPQHF. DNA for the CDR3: TGTGCCAGCAGTGACCTGGGACAGGGGAGTCAGCCCCAGCATTTT.

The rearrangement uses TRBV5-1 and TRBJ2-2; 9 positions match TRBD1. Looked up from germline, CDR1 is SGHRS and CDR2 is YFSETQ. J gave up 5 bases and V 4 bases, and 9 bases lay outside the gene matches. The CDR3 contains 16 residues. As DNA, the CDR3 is TGCGCCAGCAGCGGGACCGGGACAGGGTCTACCGGGGAGCTGTTTTTT. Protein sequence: CASSGTGTGSTGELFF.

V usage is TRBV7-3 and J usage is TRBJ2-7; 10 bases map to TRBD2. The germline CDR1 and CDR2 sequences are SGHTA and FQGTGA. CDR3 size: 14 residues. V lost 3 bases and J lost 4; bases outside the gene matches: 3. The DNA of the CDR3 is TGTGCCAGCAGCTTGCAAGCGGGGGGGTACGAGCAGTACTTC. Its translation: CASSLQAGGYEQYF. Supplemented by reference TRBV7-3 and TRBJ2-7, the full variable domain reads GAGVSQTPSNKVTEKGKYVELRCDPISGHTALYWYRQSLGQGPEFLIYFQGTGAADDSGLPNDRFFAVRPEGSVSTLKIQRTERGDSAVYLCASSLQAGGYEQYFGPGTRLTVT.